The subject of this entry is one T cell receptor (beta chain). This clone is a singleton in its sample. There is no known antigen for this receptor. The sample holds no much larger clone one base away, and base qualities are not on file. This entry belongs to a study of cytomegalovirus exposure and HLA in healthy donors (dated by TCRdb to about 2017). As for the study more broadly: According to an earlier analysis of 587 of the donors, about 179 million T cells yielded 90 million to 140 million unique TCR beta sequences and 250 to 350 Gb of sequence data. Roughly 300 gigabases of sequencing data and tens of millions of unique TCR sequences were included in an early release covering roughly 600 HLA-typed donors. The genetic ancestry cluster associated with self-reported Caucasian donors included approximately 85% of the roughly 400 genotyped donors. The aim of the study was to test whether cataloging public T cell receptors could identify signatures of past pathogen exposure. The study profiled the T cell repertoires of 666 subjects by immunosequencing and related them to cytomegalovirus serostatus. In addition to the first cohort of around 670 subjects, a separate validation cohort of under 150 different subjects was used. High-throughput TCR immunosequencing, statistical association of individual TCRs with disease status, and machine learning were combined to predict cytomegalovirus infection status. In a later analysis, previously published TCR beta repertoires from more than 500 donors were re-analyzed and high-resolution HLA genotyping was added so that TCR occurrence patterns could be studied. Rather than using new phenotypic data, the later analysis identified candidate immune exposures from TCR beta sequences and from how often those sequences occurred across donors. In an earlier analysis of over 550 of the donors, high-throughput TCR beta sequencing was used to judge whether each TCR beta V gene segment behaved as functional or pseudogenic. Donor age, sex, ethnicity and CMV serostatus were compiled together with the repertoire data. A later genetic analysis took genome-wide SNP genotypes for about 65% of the roughly 670 donors and used that subset as a discovery cohort. Every repertoire in the discovery cohort had been generated on one and the same sequencing platform. HLA typing covered class I and class II loci at four-digit resolution. The number of donors typed differed by locus, with about 629-630 for A, B, C, DRB1 and DQB1, over 500 for DQA1, about 610 for DPA1, and approximately 470 for DPB1. A few DR-DQ haplotypes were handled as single units for association and clustering because linkage in the cohort was strong. Across roughly 420 genotyped donors of the cohort, an average of about 240,000 unique TCR beta nucleotide sequences per donor were sequenced, and roughly 17% of those sequences were non-productive. What the authors observed across the whole study: The sequencing pipeline was judged likely to have produced a cluster of highly shared sequence variants as a technical artifact. An earlier analysis of approximately 570 of the donors showed that most TCR beta V segments appeared in productive rearrangements either about 87% or about 30% of the time, which broadly matched IMGT annotations. Only TCR beta chains were sequenced in this cohort, and the absence of alpha or paired-chain data limited detectable features. Because HLA typing was unavailable for some donors at each locus, only the typed subset was used in association tests. The only immune exposure information available for the cohort was CMV serostatus. Because the 87-base-pair reads could not distinguish some IMGT-functional V segments, including TRBV6-2 and TRBV6-3, those segments were excluded. Assigning TCR associations to individual alleles was difficult when HLA alleles, especially DR and DQ, strongly co-occurred. Roughly uniform sequencing depth across donors was assumed in presence/absence analyses, although this assumption may not hold. Correlated functional status among segregating V segments might reflect linkage disequilibrium, but an unknown experimental factor could not be ruled out. According to a later genetic analysis, donors in an Asian-associated ancestry cluster had fewer N-insertions in productive TCRs than the approximately 670-donor mean. A later analysis found that TCR association rates varied across HLA loci, with DRB1 alleles showing the most associated TCRs and HLA-C alleles the fewest. Because counts were too low, more than 15 rarely observed V segments, including chromosome 9 orphons, were excluded from the earlier analysis of around 590 of the donors. In a later analysis, HLA-associated TCR beta chains showed more clonal expansion and lower generation probabilities than non-associated chains that were equally common. A further reported finding was that TCR beta sequences accurately predicted the HLA-A and HLA-B alleles for most subjects in the first cohort. According to a later analysis, most CMV-associated TCR beta chains appeared to be HLA-restricted, and the HLA associations seemed to be driven largely by CMV exposure. In vitro tests confirmed that three of the cytomegalovirus-associated TCR beta chains recognize cytomegalovirus antigens. At a false discovery rate of 0.05, a later analysis linked 15,000 to 20,000 TCR beta sequences to specific HLA alleles. In a later analysis, several top co-occurrence clusters were reported to appear linked to parvovirus B19, influenza, CMV and Epstein-Barr virus. It was suggested by the authors that the approach could potentially be generalized to other disease states and immunological phenotypes. Most TCR sequences were seen in very few donors, while some public TCRs were found in many individuals. V-gene and J-gene trimming of TCR beta chains was associated with a missense DCLRE1C variant in a later genetic analysis, and the association was replicated in an independent cohort. The study listed 170 or so TCR beta chains as associated with cytomegalovirus. The classifier was reported to diagnose cytomegalovirus status with high specificity and sensitivity in both the original and validation cohorts.

From cysteine to phenylalanine, the CDR3 is 14 amino acids long. The only DNA kept is the CDR3, 42 bases in frame from the first base. CDR1 and CDR2 are drawn from the germline V gene: MGHRA, YSYEKL. The junction carries 9 bases between V and J, which are trimmed by 0 bases and 4 bases respectively. The library was generated by the immunoSEQ multiplex PCR assay. For the multiplex PCR, a mixture combining 60 forward primers for TCR Vbeta segments and 13 reverse primers for TCR Jbeta segments was used. Amplification of the CDR3 region of rearranged TCR beta genes was performed with a multiplex PCR assay on genomic DNA. The amplified TCR beta libraries were sequenced on the Illumina HiSeq System as 87-base-pair reads. The study's processing was this. Across the 670 or so repertoires, a later analysis counted tens of millions of unique TCR beta chains, around 11 million of which were shared by at least two donors. A nearest-neighbor algorithm error-corrected the raw reads and collapsed the reads into unique sequences, merging closely related sequences to remove PCR and sequencing errors. CDR3 sequences were aligned to IMGT reference sequences to assign V, D and J gene segments. For a sequence to be retained, a match of at least six nucleotides to both a V gene segment and a J gene segment was required. Rearrangements were called productive when the CDR3 lacked stop codons and stayed in frame with V and J; all others were non-productive. CDR3 was defined by IMGT convention, running from the second conserved V-encoded cysteine to the conserved J-encoded phenylalanine. In an earlier analysis of around 640 of the donors, sequences lacking an unambiguous match to a single V gene segment were excluded. An earlier analysis of 550 to 650 of the donors classified V segments as functional when productive rearrangements were above 56.7% and as segregating when the standard deviation between donors was above 5%. A statistical classification framework was built for diagnosing cytomegalovirus status from the catalog of TCR beta chain sequences. In a later analysis, V and J genes were assigned by comparing TCR nucleotide sequences against IMGT/GENE-DB human TR gene sequences. In a later analysis, CDR3 sequences and most-parsimonious VDJ recombination scenarios were assigned using the TCRdist pipeline. In a later analysis, every TCR beta chain was defined by the combination of its CDR3 amino acid sequence and its V-gene family, and reads without a unique V-gene family were dropped. As a way to deal with suspected cross-contamination and a sequencing artifact, a later analysis dropped hundreds of nucleotide sequences that were highly shared and had low generation probability. A later analysis calculated a clonal expansion index for each public chain from normalized within-repertoire ranks of inferred template counts. A later analysis computed generation probabilities with a VDJ recombination model fitted to out-of-frame rearrangements, and checked the results against IGoR. A later analysis scored TCR-TCR, TCR-HLA and TCR-CMV co-occurrence with hypergeometric tests, applying a repertoire-size bias correction to TCR pairs. To estimate false discovery rates, a later analysis permuted the HLA or CMV assignments 20 times. In a later analysis, co-occurring TCRs were grouped using DBSCAN, with TCRdist sequence similarity added in when clustering inside HLA-allele-positive subsets. Co-occurrence clustering excluded repertoires with fewer than 30,000 or more than 120,000 public chains, plus five with anomalous nucleotide sharing. TCRdb limited this immuneACCESS table to in-frame rearrangements with V and J called. A share of clones is missing; checked studies link under half to unresolved V genes, and the rest is unexplained. D and trimming come from the DNA, and the V and J calls and clone size come from that table. The sample contains hundreds of thousands of clones, almost 80% of them found a single time. In total, the top ten clones hold 3.5% to 4% of the sample.

The cohort consisted of hundreds of healthy bone marrow donors. All cohort members were sampled while nominally healthy, although unrecorded immune exposures were likely present. The donor tested CMV seronegative and was one of the 352 seronegative cohort members. A peripheral blood sample was collected from each donor, and TCR beta sequencing was performed on peripheral blood mononuclear cells. The Qiagen DNeasy Blood Extraction Kit was used to extract genomic DNA from the blood cell samples. This clonotype originated in a male donor in good health and CMV-seronegative. The rearranged chain carries TRBV4-1 and TRBJ1-2; the D gene is perhaps TRBD1, on 6 matching bases. Input material: PBMCs. The CDR3 in this case is CASSQEDSLYGYTF. DNA sequence: TGCGCCAGCAGCCAAGAGGACAGTCTCTATGGCTACACCTTC.